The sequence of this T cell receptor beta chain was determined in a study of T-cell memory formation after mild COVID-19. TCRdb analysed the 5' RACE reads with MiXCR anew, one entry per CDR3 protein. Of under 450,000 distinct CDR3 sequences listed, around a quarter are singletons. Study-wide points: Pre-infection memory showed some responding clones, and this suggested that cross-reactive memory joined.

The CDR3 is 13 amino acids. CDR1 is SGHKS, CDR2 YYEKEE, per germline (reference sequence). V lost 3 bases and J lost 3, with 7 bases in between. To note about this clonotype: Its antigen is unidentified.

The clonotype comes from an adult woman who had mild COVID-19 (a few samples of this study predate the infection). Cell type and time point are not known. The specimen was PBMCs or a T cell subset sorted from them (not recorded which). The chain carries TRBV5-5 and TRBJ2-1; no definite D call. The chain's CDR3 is CASSSTNYNEQFF. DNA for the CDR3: TGTGCCAGCAGCTCTACGAACTACAATGAGCAGTTCTTC.